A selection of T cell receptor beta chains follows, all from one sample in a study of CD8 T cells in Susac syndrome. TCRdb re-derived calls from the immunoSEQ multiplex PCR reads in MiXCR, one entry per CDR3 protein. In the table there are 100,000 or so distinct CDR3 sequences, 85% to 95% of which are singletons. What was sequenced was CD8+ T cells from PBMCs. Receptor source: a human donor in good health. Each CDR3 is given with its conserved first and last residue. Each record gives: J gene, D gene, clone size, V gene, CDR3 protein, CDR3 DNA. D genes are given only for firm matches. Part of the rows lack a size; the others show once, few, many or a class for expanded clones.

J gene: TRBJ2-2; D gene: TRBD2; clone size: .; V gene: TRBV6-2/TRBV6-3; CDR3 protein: CASMILAGAFTGELFF; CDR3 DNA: TGTGCCAGCATGATCCTAGCGGGGGCCTTCACCGGGGAGCTGTTTTTT
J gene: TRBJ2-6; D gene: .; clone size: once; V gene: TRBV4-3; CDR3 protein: CASSQDPRSGANVLTF; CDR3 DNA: TGCGCCAGCAGCCAAGACCCACGCTCTGGGGCCAACGTCCTGACTTTC
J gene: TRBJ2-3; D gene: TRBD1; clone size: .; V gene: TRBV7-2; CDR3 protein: CASSGQGSTDTQYF; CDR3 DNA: TGTGCCAGCAGTGGACAGGGAAGCACAGATACGCAGTATTTT
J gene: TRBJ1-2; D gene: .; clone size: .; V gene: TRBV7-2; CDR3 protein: CASSSRSGTGDGYTF; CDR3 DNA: TGTGCCAGCAGCTCCCGGAGCGGCACCGGGGATGGCTACACCTTC
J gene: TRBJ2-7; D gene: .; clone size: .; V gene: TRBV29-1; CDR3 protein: CSGRFADYEQYF; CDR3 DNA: TGCAGCGGGCGATTCGCAGACTACGAGCAGTACTTC
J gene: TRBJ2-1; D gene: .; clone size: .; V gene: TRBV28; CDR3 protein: CASSSYSEQFF; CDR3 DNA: TGTGCCAGCAGTTCTTATAGTGAGCAGTTCTTC
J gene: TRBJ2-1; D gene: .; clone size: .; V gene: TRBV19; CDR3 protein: CASTLRETGVYNEQFF; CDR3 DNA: TGTGCCAGTACCCTGAGGGAGACTGGAGTTTACAATGAGCAGTTCTTC
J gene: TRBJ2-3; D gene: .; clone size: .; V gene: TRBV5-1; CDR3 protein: CASSSGPPASDTQYF; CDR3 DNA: TGCGCCAGCAGCTCGGGACCTCCCGCCTCCGATACGCAGTATTTT
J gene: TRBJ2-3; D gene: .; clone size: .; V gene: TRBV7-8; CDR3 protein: CASSFRQEGDTQYF; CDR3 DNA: TGTGCCAGCAGCTTCCGACAGGAGGGGGATACGCAGTATTTT
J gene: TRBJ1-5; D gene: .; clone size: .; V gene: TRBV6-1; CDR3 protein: CASSVQDAAHQPQHF; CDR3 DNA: TGTGCCAGCAGTGTACAGGACGCTGCACATCAGCCCCAGCATTTT
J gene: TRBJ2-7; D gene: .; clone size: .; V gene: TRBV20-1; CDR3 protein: CSASTPGYYEQYF; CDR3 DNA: TGCAGTGCCTCGACCCCAGGGTACTACGAGCAGTACTTC
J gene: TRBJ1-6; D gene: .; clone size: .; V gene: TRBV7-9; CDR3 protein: CASTVEGNSPLHF; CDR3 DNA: TGTGCCAGCACCGTGGAGGGCAATTCACCCCTCCACTTT
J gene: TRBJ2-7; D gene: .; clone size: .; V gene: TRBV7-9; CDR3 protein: CASSLGTVTYEQYF; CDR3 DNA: TGTGCCAGCAGCCTCGGGACGGTGACCTACGAGCAGTACTTC
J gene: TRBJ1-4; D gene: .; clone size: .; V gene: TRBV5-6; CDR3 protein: CASSLRGTGYEKLFF; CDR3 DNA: TGTGCCAGCAGCTTGAGGGGTACCGGCTATGAAAAACTGTTTTTT
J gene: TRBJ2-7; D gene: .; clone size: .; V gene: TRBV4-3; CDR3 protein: CASSQDFGSNEQYF; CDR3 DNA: TGCGCCAGCAGCCAAGATTTCGGTAGCAACGAGCAGTACTTC
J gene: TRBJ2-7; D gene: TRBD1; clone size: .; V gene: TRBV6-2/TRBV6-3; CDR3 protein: CASSSGDRGYEQYF; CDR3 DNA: TGTGCCAGCAGTTCGGGTGACAGGGGGTACGAGCAGTACTTC
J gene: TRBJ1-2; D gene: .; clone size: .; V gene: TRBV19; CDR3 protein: CASKARGGENYGYTF; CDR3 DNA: TGTGCCAGTAAGGCCCGTGGCGGGGAAAACTATGGCTACACCTTC
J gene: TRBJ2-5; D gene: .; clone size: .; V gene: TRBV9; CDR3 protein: CASGPQGGEETQYF; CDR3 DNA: TGTGCCAGCGGACCACAGGGTGGGGAAGAGACCCAGTACTTC
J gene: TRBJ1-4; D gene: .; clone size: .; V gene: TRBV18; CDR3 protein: CASSPGRSATNEKLFF; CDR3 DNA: TGTGCCAGCTCACCGGGGCGCTCCGCGACTAATGAAAAACTGTTTTTT
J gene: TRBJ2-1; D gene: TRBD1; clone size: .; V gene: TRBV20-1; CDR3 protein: CSLDRGPYNEQFF; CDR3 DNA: TGCAGCCTTGACAGGGGGCCTTACAATGAGCAGTTCTTC
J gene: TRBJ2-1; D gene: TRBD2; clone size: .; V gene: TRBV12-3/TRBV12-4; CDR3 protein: CASSLIFGRGAKFHEQFF; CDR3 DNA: TGTGCCAGCAGTTTAATTTTCGGGCGGGGGGCTAAGTTCCATGAGCAGTTCTTC
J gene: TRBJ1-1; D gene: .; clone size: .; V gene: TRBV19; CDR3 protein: CASSTRVPEAFF; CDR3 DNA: TGTGCCAGTAGTACCAGGGTACCTGAAGCTTTCTTT
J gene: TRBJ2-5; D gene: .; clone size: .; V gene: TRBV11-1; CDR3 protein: CASSYSIQETQYF; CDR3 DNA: TGTGCCAGCAGTTACTCAATCCAAGAGACCCAGTACTTC
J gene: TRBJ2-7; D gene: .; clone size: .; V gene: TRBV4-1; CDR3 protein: CASSQDGPRAYEQYF; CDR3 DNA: TGCGCCAGCAGCCAAGATGGTCCCAGGGCTTACGAGCAGTACTTC
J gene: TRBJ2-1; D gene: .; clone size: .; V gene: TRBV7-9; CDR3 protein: CASSLARAPPYNEQFF; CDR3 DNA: TGTGCCAGCAGCTTAGCAAGAGCGCCGCCGTACAATGAGCAGTTCTTC
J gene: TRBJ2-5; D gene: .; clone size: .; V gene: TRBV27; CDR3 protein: CASSPNVLVGAKETQYF; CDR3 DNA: TGTGCCAGCAGTCCAAACGTCCTAGTAGGAGCAAAAGAGACCCAGTACTTC
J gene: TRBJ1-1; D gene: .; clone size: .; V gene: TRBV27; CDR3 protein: CASSFGSRGVNTEAFF; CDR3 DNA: TGTGCCAGCAGTTTTGGTTCCAGGGGAGTAAACACTGAAGCTTTCTTT
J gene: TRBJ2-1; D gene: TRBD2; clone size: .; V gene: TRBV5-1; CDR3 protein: CASSPGLAGGPTYNEQFF; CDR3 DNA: TGCGCCAGCAGCCCGGGACTAGCGGGGGGGCCAACCTACAATGAGCAGTTCTTC
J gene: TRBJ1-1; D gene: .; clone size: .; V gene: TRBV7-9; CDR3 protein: CATHTGWGTEAFF; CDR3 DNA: TGTGCCACACACACCGGGTGGGGCACTGAAGCTTTCTTT
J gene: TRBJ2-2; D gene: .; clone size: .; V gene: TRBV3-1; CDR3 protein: CASSQGQSTDTGELFF; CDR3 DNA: TGTGCCAGCAGCCAAGGTCAGAGCACCGACACCGGGGAGCTGTTTTTT
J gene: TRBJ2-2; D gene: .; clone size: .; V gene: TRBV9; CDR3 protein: CASSDGNSYTGELFF; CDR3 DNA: TGTGCCAGCAGCGATGGGAACAGTTACACCGGGGAGCTGTTTTTT
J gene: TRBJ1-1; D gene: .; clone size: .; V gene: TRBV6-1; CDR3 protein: CASSEVGFGGTEAFF; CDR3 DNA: TGTGCCAGCAGTGAAGTCGGGTTCGGGGGCACTGAAGCTTTCTTT